This TCR beta chain was retrieved from a study of blood T cell repertoires in COVID-19. Profiling relied on immunoSEQ multiplex PCR, and the TCRdb table lists in-frame clones only, not all of them. The sample lists about 440,000 clones; 87% were seen once. Participant-given clinical history determined each cohort assignment. This clone appeared a single time. The length of the CDR3 is 11 residues. The V end was cut by 9 bases, the J end by 7 bases, with 12 bases between. Germline V lookup: CDR1 MNHEY, CDR2 SVGAGI. The source of this sequence is a young woman with acute COVID-19. The sample comprised PBMCs or T cells enriched from blood (not recorded which). The V gene is TRBV6-5, the J gene TRBJ1-2; D is possibly TRBD1 (6 bases). CDR3 sequence reads: CASTQGRGYTF. The DNA for the CDR3 is TGTGCCAGTACACAGGGACGTGGCTACACCTTC.